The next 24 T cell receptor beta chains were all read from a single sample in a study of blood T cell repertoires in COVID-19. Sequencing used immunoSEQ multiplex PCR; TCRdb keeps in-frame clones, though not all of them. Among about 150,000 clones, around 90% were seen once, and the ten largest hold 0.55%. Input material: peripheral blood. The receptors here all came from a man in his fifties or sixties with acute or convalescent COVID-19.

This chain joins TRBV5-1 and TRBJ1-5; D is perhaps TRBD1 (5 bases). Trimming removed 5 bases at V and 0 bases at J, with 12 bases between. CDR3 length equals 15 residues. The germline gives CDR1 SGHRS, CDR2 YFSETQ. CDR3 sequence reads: CASRRDLYSNQPQHF. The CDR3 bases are TGCGCCAGCAGGCGGGACCTCTATAGCAATCAGCCCCAGCATTTT.

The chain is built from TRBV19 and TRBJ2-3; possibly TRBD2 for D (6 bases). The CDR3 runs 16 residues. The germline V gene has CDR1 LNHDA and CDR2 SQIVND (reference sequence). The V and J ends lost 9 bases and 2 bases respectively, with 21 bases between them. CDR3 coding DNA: TGTGCCAGCCATGATGCGGGGTGGGGCCCCACAGATACGCAGTATTTT. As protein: CASHDAGWGPTDTQYF.

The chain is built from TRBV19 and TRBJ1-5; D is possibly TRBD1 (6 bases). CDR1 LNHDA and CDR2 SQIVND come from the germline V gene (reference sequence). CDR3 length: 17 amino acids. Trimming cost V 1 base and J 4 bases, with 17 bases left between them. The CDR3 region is CASSIAWTASRNQPQHF. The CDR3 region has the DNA TGTGCCAGTAGTATAGCCTGGACAGCGTCTAGAAATCAGCCCCAGCATTTT.

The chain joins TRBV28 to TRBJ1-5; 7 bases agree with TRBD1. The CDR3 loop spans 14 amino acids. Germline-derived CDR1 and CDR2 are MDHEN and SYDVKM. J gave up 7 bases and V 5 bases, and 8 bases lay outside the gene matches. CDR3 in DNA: TGTGCCAGCAGTCCCGGAGGGGGCCACCAGCCCCAGCATTTT. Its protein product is CASSPGGGHQPQHF. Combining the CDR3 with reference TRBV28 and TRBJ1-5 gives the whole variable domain DVKVTQSSRYLVKRTGEKVFLECVQDMDHENMFWYRQDPGLGLRLIYFSYDVKMKEKGDIPEGYSVSREKKERFSLILESASTNQTSMYLCASSPGGGHQPQHFGDGTRLSIL.

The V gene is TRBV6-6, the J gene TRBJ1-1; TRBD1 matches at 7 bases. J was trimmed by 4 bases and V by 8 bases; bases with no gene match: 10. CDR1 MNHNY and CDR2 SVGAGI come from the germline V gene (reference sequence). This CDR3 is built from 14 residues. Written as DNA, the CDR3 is TGTGCCAGCTCCCCGACAGGGCCGTCCACTGAAGCTTTCTTT. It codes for CASSPTGPSTEAFF.

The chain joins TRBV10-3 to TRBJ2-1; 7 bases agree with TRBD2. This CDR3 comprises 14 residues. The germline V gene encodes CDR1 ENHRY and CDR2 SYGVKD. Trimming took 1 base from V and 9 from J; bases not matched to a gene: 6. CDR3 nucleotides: TGTGCCATCAGTGAGTTGGGGGAGGGGACTGAGCAGTTCTTC. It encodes CAISELGEGTEQFF.

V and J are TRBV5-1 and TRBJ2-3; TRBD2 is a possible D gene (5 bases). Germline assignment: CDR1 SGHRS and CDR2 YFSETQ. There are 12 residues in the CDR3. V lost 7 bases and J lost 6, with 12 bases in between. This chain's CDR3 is CASGRESDTQYF. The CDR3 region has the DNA TGCGCCAGCGGTAGGGAGTCGGATACGCAGTATTTT.

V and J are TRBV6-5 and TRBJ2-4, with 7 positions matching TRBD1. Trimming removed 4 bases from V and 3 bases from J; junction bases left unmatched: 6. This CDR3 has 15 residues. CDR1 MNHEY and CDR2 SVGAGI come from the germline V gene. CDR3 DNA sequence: TGTGCCAGCAGTTCTACAGGGGATGGCAAAAACATTCAGTACTTC. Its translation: CASSSTGDGKNIQYF.

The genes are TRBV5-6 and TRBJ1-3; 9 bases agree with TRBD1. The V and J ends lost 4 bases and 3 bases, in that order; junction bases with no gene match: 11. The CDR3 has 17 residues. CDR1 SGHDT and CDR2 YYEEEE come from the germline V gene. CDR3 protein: CASSQNRDRVIGNTIYF. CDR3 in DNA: TGTGCCAGCAGCCAAAACCGGGACAGGGTTATTGGAAACACCATATATTTT. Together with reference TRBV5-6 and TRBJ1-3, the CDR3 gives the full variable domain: DAGVTQSPTHLIKTRGQQVTLRCSPKSGHDTVSWYQQALGQGPQFIFQYYEEEERQRGNFPDRFSGHQFPNYSSELNVNALLLGDSALYLCASSQNRDRVIGNTIYFGEGSWLTVV.

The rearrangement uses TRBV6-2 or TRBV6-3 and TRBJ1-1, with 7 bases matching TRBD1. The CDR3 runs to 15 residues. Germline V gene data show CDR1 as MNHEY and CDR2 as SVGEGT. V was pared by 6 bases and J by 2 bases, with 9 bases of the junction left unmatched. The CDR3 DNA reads TGTGCCAGCAGCGCGGCGGGACAGCAAAACACTGAAGCTTTCTTT. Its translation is CASSAAGQQNTEAFF.

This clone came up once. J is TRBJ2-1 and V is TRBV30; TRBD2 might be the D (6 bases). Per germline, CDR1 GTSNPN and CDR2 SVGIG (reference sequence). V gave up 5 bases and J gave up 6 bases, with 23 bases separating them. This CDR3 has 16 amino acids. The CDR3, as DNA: TGTGCCTGGGGACATTGGCACACCCGGAGGGGCAATGAGCAGTTCTTC. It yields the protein CAWGHWHTRRGNEQFF.

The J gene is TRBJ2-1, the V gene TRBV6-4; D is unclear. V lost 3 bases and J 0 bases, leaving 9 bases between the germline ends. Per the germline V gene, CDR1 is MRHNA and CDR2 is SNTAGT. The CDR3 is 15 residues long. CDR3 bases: TGTGCCAGCAGTGAAACAATGGCCTCCTACAATGAGCAGTTCTTC. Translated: CASSETMASYNEQFF.

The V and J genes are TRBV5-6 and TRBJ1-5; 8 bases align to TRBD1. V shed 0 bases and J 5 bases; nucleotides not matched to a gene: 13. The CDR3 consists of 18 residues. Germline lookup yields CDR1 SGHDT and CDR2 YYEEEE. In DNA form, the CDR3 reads TGTGCCAGCAGCTTGGACCATCCGGGACAGGTGAGTTATCAGCCCCAGCATTTT. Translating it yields CASSLDHPGQVSYQPQHF. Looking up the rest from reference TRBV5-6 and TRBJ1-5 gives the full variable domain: DAGVTQSPTHLIKTRGQQVTLRCSPKSGHDTVSWYQQALGQGPQFIFQYYEEEERQRGNFPDRFSGHQFPNYSSELNVNALLLGDSALYLCASSLDHPGQVSYQPQHFGDGTRLSIL.

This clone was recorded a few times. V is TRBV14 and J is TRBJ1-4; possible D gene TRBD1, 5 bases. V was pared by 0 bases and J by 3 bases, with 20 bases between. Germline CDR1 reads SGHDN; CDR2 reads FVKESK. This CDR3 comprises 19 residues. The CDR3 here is CASSQEGVGSRAANEKLFF. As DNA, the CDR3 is TGTGCCAGCAGCCAAGAAGGGGTTGGGTCGCGTGCAGCTAATGAAAAACTGTTTTTT.

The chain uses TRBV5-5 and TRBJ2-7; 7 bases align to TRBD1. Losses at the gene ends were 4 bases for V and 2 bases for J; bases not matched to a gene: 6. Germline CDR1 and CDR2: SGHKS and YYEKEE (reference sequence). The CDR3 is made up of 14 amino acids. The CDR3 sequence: CASSHWTGAYEQYF. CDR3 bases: TGTGCCAGCAGCCATTGGACAGGAGCCTACGAGCAGTACTTC.

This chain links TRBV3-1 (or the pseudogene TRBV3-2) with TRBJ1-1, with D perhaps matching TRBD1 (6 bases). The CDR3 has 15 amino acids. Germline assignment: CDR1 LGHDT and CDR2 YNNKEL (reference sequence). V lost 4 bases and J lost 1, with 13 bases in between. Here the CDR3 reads CASSRLWTENTEAFF. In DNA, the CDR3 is TGTGCCAGCAGCCGACTCTGGACAGAGAACACTGAAGCTTTCTTT.

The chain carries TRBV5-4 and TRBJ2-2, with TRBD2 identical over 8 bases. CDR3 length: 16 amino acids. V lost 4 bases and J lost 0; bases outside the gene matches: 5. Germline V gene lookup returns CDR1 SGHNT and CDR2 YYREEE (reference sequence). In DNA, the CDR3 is TGTGCCAGCAGCAATAGCGGGAAAGCGAACACCGGGGAGCTGTTTTTT. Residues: CASSNSGKANTGELFF.

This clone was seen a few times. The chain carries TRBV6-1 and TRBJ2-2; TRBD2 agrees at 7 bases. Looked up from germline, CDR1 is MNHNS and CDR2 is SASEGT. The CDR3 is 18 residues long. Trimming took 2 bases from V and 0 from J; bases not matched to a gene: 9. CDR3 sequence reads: CASSEILGAGANTGELFF. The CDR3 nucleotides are TGTGCCAGCAGTGAAATTTTAGGGGCGGGGGCGAACACCGGGGAGCTGTTTTTT.

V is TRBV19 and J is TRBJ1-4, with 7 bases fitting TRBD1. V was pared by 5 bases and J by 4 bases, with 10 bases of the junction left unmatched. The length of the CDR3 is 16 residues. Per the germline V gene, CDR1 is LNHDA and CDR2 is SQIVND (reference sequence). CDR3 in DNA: TGTGCCAGTAGTCCACAGATGGACAGGATTAATGAAAAACTGTTTTTT. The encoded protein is CASSPQMDRINEKLFF.

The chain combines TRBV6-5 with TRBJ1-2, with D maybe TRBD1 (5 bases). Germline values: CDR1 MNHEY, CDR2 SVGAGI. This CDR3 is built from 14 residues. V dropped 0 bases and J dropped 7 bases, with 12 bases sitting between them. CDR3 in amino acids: CASSYSGQGIGYTF. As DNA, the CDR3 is TGTGCCAGCAGTTACTCGGGGCAGGGTATTGGCTACACCTTC.

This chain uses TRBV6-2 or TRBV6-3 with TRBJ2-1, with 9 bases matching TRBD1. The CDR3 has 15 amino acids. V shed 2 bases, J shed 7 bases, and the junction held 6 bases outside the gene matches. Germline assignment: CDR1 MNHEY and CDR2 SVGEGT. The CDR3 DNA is TGTGCCAGCAGTTACCTGCCCGGGACAGGGAATGAGCAGTTCTTC. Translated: CASSYLPGTGNEQFF.

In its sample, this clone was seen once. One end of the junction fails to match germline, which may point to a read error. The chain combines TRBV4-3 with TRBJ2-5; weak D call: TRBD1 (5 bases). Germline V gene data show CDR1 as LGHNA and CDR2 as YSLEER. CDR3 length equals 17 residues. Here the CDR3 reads CASSQDTRFMGQEAQYF. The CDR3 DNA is TGCGCCAGCAGCCAAGATACGAGGTTTATGGGGCAAGAGGCCCAGTACTTC.

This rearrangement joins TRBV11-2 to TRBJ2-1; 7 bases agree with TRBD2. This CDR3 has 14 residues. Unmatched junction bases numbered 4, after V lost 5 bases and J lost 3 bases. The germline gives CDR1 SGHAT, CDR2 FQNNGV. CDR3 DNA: TGTGCCAGCAGCGCTAGCGGAGGCTACAATGAGCAGTTCTTC. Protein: CASSASGGYNEQFF.

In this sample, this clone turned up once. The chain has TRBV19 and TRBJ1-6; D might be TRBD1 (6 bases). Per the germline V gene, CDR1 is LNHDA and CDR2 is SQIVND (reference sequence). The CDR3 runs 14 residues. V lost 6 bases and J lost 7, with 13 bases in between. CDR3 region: CASSLQGLNSPLHF. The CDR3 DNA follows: TGTGCCAGTAGCCTACAGGGCCTGAATTCACCCCTCCACTTT.